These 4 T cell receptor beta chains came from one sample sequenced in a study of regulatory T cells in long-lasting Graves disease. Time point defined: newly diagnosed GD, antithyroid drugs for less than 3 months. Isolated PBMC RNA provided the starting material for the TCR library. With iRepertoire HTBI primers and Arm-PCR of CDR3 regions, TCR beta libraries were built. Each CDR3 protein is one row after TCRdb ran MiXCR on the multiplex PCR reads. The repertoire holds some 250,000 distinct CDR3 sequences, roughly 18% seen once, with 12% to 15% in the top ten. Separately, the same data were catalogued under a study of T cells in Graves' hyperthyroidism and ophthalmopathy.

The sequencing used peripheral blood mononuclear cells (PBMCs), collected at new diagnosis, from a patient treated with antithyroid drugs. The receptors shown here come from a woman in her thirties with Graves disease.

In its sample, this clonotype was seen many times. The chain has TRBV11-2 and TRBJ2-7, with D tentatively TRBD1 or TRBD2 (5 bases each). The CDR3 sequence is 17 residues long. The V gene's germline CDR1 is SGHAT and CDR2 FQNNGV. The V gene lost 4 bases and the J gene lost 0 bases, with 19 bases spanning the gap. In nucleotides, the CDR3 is TGTGCCAGCAGCTCCGATAAGGGACGGTCTTCCTCCTACGAGCAGTACTTC. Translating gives CASSSDKGRSSSYEQYF.

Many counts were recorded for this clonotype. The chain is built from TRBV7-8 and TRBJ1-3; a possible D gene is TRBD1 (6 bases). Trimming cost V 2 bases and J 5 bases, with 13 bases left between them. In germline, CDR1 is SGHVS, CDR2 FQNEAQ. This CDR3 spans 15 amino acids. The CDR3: CASSLQGRDRNTIYF. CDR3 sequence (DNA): TGTGCCAGCAGCTTACAGGGGAGAGATCGAAACACCATATATTTT.

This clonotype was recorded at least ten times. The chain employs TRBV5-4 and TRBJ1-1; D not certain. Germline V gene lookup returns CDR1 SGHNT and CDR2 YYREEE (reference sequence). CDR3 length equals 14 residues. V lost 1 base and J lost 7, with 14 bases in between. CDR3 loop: CASSLLTEINEAFF. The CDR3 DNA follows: TGTGCCAGCAGCTTGCTTACAGAAATAAATGAAGCTTTCTTT. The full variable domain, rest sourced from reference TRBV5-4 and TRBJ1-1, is ETGVTQSPTHLIKTRGQQVTLRCSSQSGHNTVSWYQQALGQGPQFIFQYYREEENGRGNFPPRFSGLQFPNYSSELNVNALELDDSALYLCASSLLTEINEAFFGQGTRLTVV.

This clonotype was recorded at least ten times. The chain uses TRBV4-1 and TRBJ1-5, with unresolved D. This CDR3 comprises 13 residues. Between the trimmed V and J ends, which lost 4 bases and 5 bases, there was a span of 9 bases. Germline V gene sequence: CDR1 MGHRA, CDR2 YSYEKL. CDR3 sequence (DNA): TGCGCCAGCAGCCGTCTTGTGGATCAGCCCCAGCATTTT. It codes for CASSRLVDQPQHF.